This T cell receptor beta chain was obtained from a study of graft-versus-host responses after intestinal transplantation. Study as a whole: Recipients were given multivisceral, liver-intestinal, or isolated intestinal transplants.

Study-wide results and caveats: Marrow from the recipient contained GvH clones, some of which had appeared first in ileum or blood.

The repertoire was sequenced with immunoSEQ multiplex PCR; TCRdb's copy has only in-frame clones and lacks some. In the table there are under 150,000 clones, approximately 92% of which are singletons. Comments on this clone: Its antigen is still unknown.

The CDR3 extends over 17 amino acids. Germline assignment: CDR1 LNHDA and CDR2 SQIVND (reference sequence). Trimming cost V 2 bases and J 0 bases; bases outside gene matches: 6. This TCR was sampled from a human donor who received an intestinal transplant. This sample comprised unstimulated CD4+ T cells sorted from spleen or lymph node cells, obtained before intestinal transplant. The chain employs TRBV19 and TRBJ2-4; 8 nucleotides agree with TRBD1. CDR3 coding DNA: TGTGCCAGTAGTATAATCTTCAGGGGGCTAGCCAAAAACATTCAGTACTTC. Amino acids: CASSIIFRGLAKNIQYF.